These 18 T cell receptor beta chains came from one sample sequenced in a study of early stage breast cancer tumors. Sequenced by immunoSEQ multiplex PCR; TCRdb stores in-frame clones only, minus some. The data hold about 36,000 clones, with 74% observed a single time. Sequencing was performed on blood. These receptor sequences come from a person between 55 and 70 years old with breast cancer.

The chain combines TRBV7-9 with TRBJ1-1, with D unclear. V lost 8 bases and J 11 bases, leaving 15 bases between the germline ends. Germline CDR1 reads SEHNR; CDR2 reads FQNEAQ (reference sequence). The CDR3 runs to 11 residues. CDR3 nucleotides: TGTGCCAGCGTTCGAGGGTCAGCGGCTTTCTTT. This codes for CASVRGSAAFF.

This clone occurred once. The V and J genes are TRBV28 and TRBJ1-2; unclear D gene. CDR1 and CDR2 from the germline V gene are MDHEN and SYDVKM. The CDR3 sequence is 13 residues long. Trimming left V 3 bases short and J 4 bases short, with 9 bases between. CDR3 DNA sequence: TGTGCCAGCAGTTTTCGGAGCCCCTATGGCTACACCTTC. Its translation: CASSFRSPYGYTF.

The genes are TRBV7-9 and TRBJ2-6, with a tentative D call TRBD1 (5 bases). CDR1 SEHNR and CDR2 FQNEAQ come from the germline V gene (reference sequence). Trimming left V 1 base short and J 0 bases short, with 16 bases between. CDR3 length equals 19 residues. CDR3: CASSLGFQGGISGANVLTF. DNA for the CDR3: TGTGCCAGCAGCTTAGGGTTCCAGGGTGGTATCTCTGGGGCCAACGTCCTGACTTTC.

The rearrangement joins TRBV27 to TRBJ2-7; 16 bases map to TRBD2. The CDR3 runs to 15 residues. J gave up 5 bases and V 5 bases, and 3 bases lay outside the gene matches. The germline V gene encodes CDR1 MNHEY and CDR2 SMNVEV (reference sequence). The CDR3, as DNA: TGTGCCAGCAGTCAGGGACTAGCGGGGGGGAACGAGCAGTACTTC. Protein sequence: CASSQGLAGGNEQYF.

The genes are TRBV5-1 and TRBJ1-2; perhaps TRBD1 as D (6 bases). V gave up 3 bases and J gave up 6 bases, with 15 bases separating them. CDR3 length equals 14 residues. From germline, CDR1 is SGHRS and CDR2 YFSETQ. The CDR3 region is CASSSQRGGDGYTF. CDR3 DNA: TGCGCCAGCAGCTCCCAACGGGGGGGCGATGGCTACACCTTC.

The gene calls are TRBV11-2 and TRBJ1-5, with a weak D call TRBD1 (6 bases). The CDR3 extends over 17 amino acids. CDR1 is SGHAT and CDR2 is FQNNGV in the germline V gene. V lost 1 base, J lost 5 bases, and 18 bases lay in between. The CDR3 DNA reads as TGTGCCAGCAGCTTAGGGCTGAGGGGGGGGCATGATCAGCCCCAGCATTTT. This gives the protein CASSLGLRGGHDQPQHF.

The V call is TRBV19, the J call TRBJ2-7; TRBD1 aligns across 8 bases. Germline loops: CDR1 LNHDA, CDR2 SQIVND (reference sequence). V was clipped by 5 bases and J by 6 bases; unmatched bases: 6. The CDR3 runs to 13 residues. CDR3 residues: CASSASGGVEQYF. The CDR3 DNA is TGTGCCAGTAGTGCATCAGGGGGCGTCGAGCAGTACTTC.

The chain uses TRBV5-1 and TRBJ2-3; D tentatively reads TRBD1 or TRBD2 (5 bases each). V was pared by 4 bases and J by 4 bases, with 22 bases between. Germline CDR1 is SGHRS and CDR2 is YFSETQ. The CDR3 extends over 17 amino acids. The chain's CDR3 is CASSPAGTPRSADTQYF. In DNA, the CDR3 is TGCGCCAGCAGCCCGGCCGGGACCCCCCGGTCGGCAGATACGCAGTATTTT.

CDR3 amino acids: CASSLPGGTGANVLTF. The CDR3 DNA follows: TGTGCCAGCAGCTTACCCGGGGGGACAGGGGCCAACGTCCTGACTTTC. V gene TRBV11-2 combines with J gene TRBJ2-6, with D possibly being TRBD2 (7 bases). Germline values: CDR1 SGHAT, CDR2 FQNNGV. V was pared by 2 bases and J by 4 bases, with 12 bases between. The CDR3 runs 16 residues.

This clone has just a few counts. The CDR3 DNA sequence: TGCAGCGTAGGGGAGAGTAGAGATCAGCCCCAGCATTTT. Its protein product is CSVGESRDQPQHF. This chain uses TRBV29-1 with TRBJ1-5, with D tentatively TRBD1 (5 bases). Germline V gene lookup returns CDR1 SQVTM and CDR2 ANQGSEA. This CDR3 comprises 13 residues. Trimming stripped 6 bases from V and 5 bases from J, with 14 bases between.

This sequence joins TRBV7-9 and TRBJ2-1, with 16 bases identical to TRBD2. CDR3 length: 15 residues. In germline, CDR1 is SEHNR, CDR2 FQNEAQ (reference sequence). V trimming: 5 bases; J trimming: 9 bases; junction bases outside the gene matches: 4. The CDR3 DNA sequence: TGTGCCAGCAGCGCCGGGACTAGCGGGAGGGGTGAGCAGTTCTTC. This gives the protein CASSAGTSGRGEQFF. Full variable domain (rest looked up from reference TRBV7-9 and TRBJ2-1): DTGVSQNPRHKITKRGQNVTFRCDPISEHNRLYWYRQTLGQGPEFLTYFQNEAQLEKSRLLSDRFSAERPKGSFSTLEIQRTEQGDSAMYLCASSAGTSGRGEQFFGPGTRLTVL.

This clone has just a few counts. The chain uses TRBV30 and TRBJ1-1; D ambiguous. This CDR3 has 17 residues. Germline values: CDR1 GTSNPN, CDR2 SVGIG (reference sequence). V was shortened by 1 base and J by 1 base, with 19 bases between the two germline ends. CDR3 DNA sequence: TGTGCCTGGAGTGGACTTCCTTCGTGGCAGAGGAACACTGAAGCTTTCTTT. Translating gives CAWSGLPSWQRNTEAFF.

The genes are TRBV27 and TRBJ1-3; D ambiguous. Trimming took 5 bases from V and 3 from J, leaving 17 bases between them. CDR1 and CDR2 (germline): MNHEY, SMNVEV (reference sequence). This CDR3 comprises 16 residues. In DNA form, the CDR3 reads TGTGCCAGCAGTCCCTACAGCGCCGGGTATGGAAACACCATATATTTT. Its translation: CASSPYSAGYGNTIYF.

The chain combines TRBV2 with TRBJ2-1, with TRBD1 matching over 7 bases. Germline V gives CDR1 SNHLY, CDR2 FYNNEI. V lost 9 bases and J lost 0; bases outside the gene matches: 5. The CDR3 is 14 residues long. CDR3 nucleotides: TGTGCCAGTGACAGGGTTAGCTCCTACAATGAGCAGTTCTTC. Translation gives CASDRVSSYNEQFF. The full variable domain, with the rest looked up from reference TRBV2 and TRBJ2-1, is EPEVTQTPSHQVTQMGQEVILRCVPISNHLYFYWYRQILGQKVEFLVSFYNNEISEKSEIFDDQFSVERPDGSNFTLKIRSTKLEDSAMYFCASDRVSSYNEQFFGPGTRLTVL.

The chain recombines TRBV15 with TRBJ2-7; D perhaps matches TRBD1 (5 bases). The length of the CDR3 is 12 residues. Germline V lookup: CDR1 LNHNV, CDR2 YYDKDF (reference sequence). The germline V and J ends were trimmed by 3 bases and 6 bases, with 9 bases remaining between them. CDR3 sequence reads: CATSSVGLEQYF. CDR3 bases: TGTGCCACCAGCAGTGTGGGGCTCGAGCAGTACTTC.

This clone was seen only a few times. V and J are TRBV28 and TRBJ1-2, with 7 positions matching TRBD1. Germline V gene sequence: CDR1 MDHEN, CDR2 SYDVKM. J was trimmed by 4 bases and V by 5 bases; bases with no gene match: 7. CDR3 length: 14 amino acids. CDR3 nucleotide sequence: TGTGCCAGCAGTCGAGCCGGGACAGTCTATGGCTACACCTTC. This sequence encodes CASSRAGTVYGYTF.

CDR3 amino acids: CASSEPVSGLRTQYF. The CDR3 DNA reads as TGTGCCAGCAGTGAACCGGTATCGGGGCTGAGGACGCAGTATTTT. This rearrangement joins TRBV6-1 to TRBJ2-3; D is tentatively TRBD1 or TRBD2 (5 bases each). Per germline, CDR1 MNHNS and CDR2 SASEGT. The ends were cut back, 2 bases at V and 9 bases at J, with 18 bases in the middle. The CDR3 is 15 residues long.

The chain combines TRBV6-6 with TRBJ2-3; no reliable D call. Trimming stripped 0 bases from V and 4 bases from J, with 11 bases between. CDR3 length equals 15 residues. The germline CDR1 and CDR2 sequences are MNHNY and SVGAGI (reference sequence). The CDR3 DNA reads as TGTGCCAGCAGTTACTCCTTCGGGTCGCCAGATACGCAGTATTTT. It specifies CASSYSFGSPDTQYF.